This T cell receptor beta chain was observed in a study of regulatory T cells in long-lasting Graves disease. The study, taken as a whole, reports: Exclusively peripheral blood, rather than thyroid tissue, was studied. The small sample size may have reduced accuracy.

The time point here: persistent/refractory GD, antithyroid drugs over 5 years with positive TRAb. PBMCs were the source of the RNA used for TCR sequencing. Diagnosis followed American Thyroid Association guidelines for Graves' disease. Researchers made TCR beta libraries by using iRepertoire HTBI primers and running Arm-PCR on CDR3 regions. Methods used by the authors: The study identified more than 50 TRBV and some 15 TRBJ segments across samples. Using its own MiXCR run on the multiplex PCR reads, TCRdb lists one record per CDR3 protein. What appears here as the V and J calls and clone size reflects TCRdb's work, not the paper's. The sample has approximately 690,000 distinct CDR3 sequences, about 30% seen once. With 5 bases removed from V and 9 bases from J, the gap between germline ends came to 11 bases. The CDR3 loop spans 12 amino acids. Germline lookup yields CDR1 MNHEY and CDR2 SMNVEV (reference sequence).

A few counts support this clonotype. Antigen unknown. The rearrangement links TRBV27 to TRBJ1-5; the D is unclear. The source material was peripheral blood mononuclear cells (PBMCs), sampled when the disease was refractory, from a patient treated with antithyroid drugs. The TCR was taken from a female donor with Graves disease. The chain's CDR3 is CASSPRGGPQHF. The CDR3 DNA sequence: TGTGCCAGCAGTCCTCGGGGAGGGCCCCAGCATTTT.